This T cell receptor beta chain originates from a study of beta chain features in type 1 diabetes. Overall study context: There was similarity between patients and healthy donors in age, gender and cell yields. Whole-study results and caveats: People with Type 1 diabetes carried modestly yet significantly shorter TCRB CDR3s in all four CD4+ subsets.

The junction had 5 bases not matched to a gene; V was cut back by 0 bases and J by 5 bases. The V gene's germline CDR1 is SGDLS and CDR2 YYNGEE. The CDR3 is made up of 15 amino acids. CD45RO/CCR7/CD25/CD127/CD95/CD27 separated CD4+ naive, central memory, regulatory and stem cell-like memory cells by sorting. Populations obtained by sorting all exceeded 95% purity. Investigators reverse transcribed all isolated RNA, so they sequenced expressed TCRB transcripts. Data came from immunoSEQ multiplex PCR; TCRdb stores just in-frame clones and leaves some out. This sample carries around 260,000 clones, 20% of them seen once, and the ten largest clones take 0.028%. This clone has only a few counts. Its specificity is unknown.

The chain links TRBV9 to TRBJ2-7; 10 bases match TRBD2. The sequenced material came from naive CD4+ T cells from blood. This sequence originates from a middle-aged woman with type 1 diabetes. DNA for the CDR3: TGTGCCAGCAGCGTAGCCCTAGCGGGAGTCGACGAGCAGTACTTC. The encoded protein is CASSVALAGVDEQYF.